Listed here is a single T cell receptor beta chain. The entry originates in a study of blood T cell repertoires in COVID-19. Study at large: Donors in the United States, Italy and Spain gave samples during acute or convalescent COVID-19. Sample material is recorded as cDNA or gDNA derived from T cells, B-cell-depleted T cells, or PBMCs.

The CDR3 is made up of 13 amino acids. Germline trimming cut 2 bases from V and 5 bases from J; bases unmatched to any gene: 2. In germline, CDR1 is SGHRS, CDR2 YFSETQ. Study processing details: Amplification with reference gene primers provided the estimates of nucleated cell counts. Data came from immunoSEQ multiplex PCR; TCRdb stores just in-frame clones and leaves some out. The D gene and trimming were derived from the DNA, and the V and J assignments and clone size from that table. The sample has 300,000 to 350,000 clones, 87% seen once; the top ten hold roughly a tenth. This TCR came from a man younger than 40 with COVID-19, enrolled during active disease. Sequencing was carried out using peripheral blood. This sequence joins TRBV5-1 and TRBJ1-1; 8 bases match TRBD1. The CDR3 nucleotides are TGCGCCAGCAGCTTACAGGGGGGGACTGAAGCTTTCTTT. Its protein is CASSLQGGTEAFF.